The 3 T cell receptor beta chains below all came from one sample that was sequenced in a study of T cells in Graves' hyperthyroidism and ophthalmopathy. Amplified regions were TCR beta CDR3 sequences from RNA transcripts. HTBI primers were employed in a first-round RT-PCR of the TCR CDR3. TCRdb reprocessed the multiplex PCR reads with MiXCR, giving one entry per CDR3 protein. Altogether a few hundred thousand distinct CDR3 sequences are present, 15% to 18% being singletons, with the ten largest covering under 7.5%. Sequenced: blood. The receptors come from a woman younger than 45 with Graves' hyperthyroidism.

This clonotype was seen a few times. This chain links TRBV14 with TRBJ2-7; 7 bases match TRBD2. The CDR3 spans 14 residues. Germline-derived CDR1 and CDR2 are SGHDN and FVKESK. Trimming at V came to 4 bases and at J to 3 bases, leaving 6 bases not matched to a gene. In nucleotides, the CDR3 is TGTGCCAGCAGCCCTATGGGAGGGGACTACGAGCAGTACTTC. It translates to CASSPMGGDYEQYF.

This clonotype was picked up many times. V is TRBV7-2 and J is TRBJ2-3; no firm D call. Germline CDR1 and CDR2: SGHTA and FQGNSA. V gave up 1 base and J gave up 0 bases, with 11 bases separating them. The CDR3 has 16 residues. The CDR3 spells CASSLGVRASTDTQYF. The CDR3 DNA sequence: TGTGCCAGCAGCTTAGGAGTTCGGGCTAGCACAGATACGCAGTATTTT.

This clonotype was observed many times. The chain has TRBV6-1 and TRBJ2-7; 10 bases map to TRBD1. Germline CDR1 reads MNHNS; CDR2 reads SASEGT. The CDR3 extends over 13 amino acids. Unmatched junction bases numbered 4, after V lost 7 bases and J lost 4 bases. The CDR3 sequence is CASNRQGAYEQYF. The CDR3 DNA sequence: TGTGCCAGCAACAGACAGGGGGCTTACGAGCAGTACTTC.